This TCR beta chain was sequenced for a study of control samples from healthy donors and cancer patients (dated by TCRdb to about 2020). Library preparation employed the immunoSEQ multiplex PCR assay. As stored in TCRdb, this immuneACCESS dataset retains in-frame rearrangements with V and J assigned. A fraction of the clones does not appear; measured against another copy, unresolved V genes explain less than half of the discrepancy, and the remainder lacks a known reason. The sample yields 150,000 or so clones; 90% to 95% were counted once. Roughly 6.2% of the sample belongs to the ten largest clones. As concerns this clone: Its cognate antigen has yet to be identified. No per-base quality is available; no much larger clone lies one base away.

The sample was blood. This clonotype was sampled from a man between 18 and 29 years old in good health.

The CDR3 here reads CASSPGWLREQYF. The DNA is TGTGCCAGCAGCCCCGGGTGGCTACGAGAGCAGTACTTC. Recombination joined TRBV11-1 with TRBJ2-7; the D gene identity is not certain. V loses 5 bases, J loses 7 bases, and the germline ends lie 15 bases apart. CDR3 length: 13 amino acids, cysteine to phenylalanine. The only DNA kept is the CDR3, 39 bases in frame from the first base. CDR1 is given as SGHAT and CDR2 as FQDESV, both from the germline V gene (reference sequence).